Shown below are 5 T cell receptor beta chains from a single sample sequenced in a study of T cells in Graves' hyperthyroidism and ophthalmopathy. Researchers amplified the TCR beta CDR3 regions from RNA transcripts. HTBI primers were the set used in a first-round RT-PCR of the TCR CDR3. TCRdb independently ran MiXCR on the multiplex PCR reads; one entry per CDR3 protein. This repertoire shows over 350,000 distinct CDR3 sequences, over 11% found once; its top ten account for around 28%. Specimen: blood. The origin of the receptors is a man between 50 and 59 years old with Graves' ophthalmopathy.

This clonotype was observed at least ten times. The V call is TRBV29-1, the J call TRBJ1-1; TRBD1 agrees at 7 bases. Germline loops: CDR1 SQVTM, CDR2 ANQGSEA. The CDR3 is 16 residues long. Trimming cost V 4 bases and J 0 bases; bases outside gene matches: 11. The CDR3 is CSVGGLQGEVNTEAFF. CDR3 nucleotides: TGCAGCGTTGGAGGGTTGCAGGGGGAAGTGAACACTGAAGCTTTCTTT.

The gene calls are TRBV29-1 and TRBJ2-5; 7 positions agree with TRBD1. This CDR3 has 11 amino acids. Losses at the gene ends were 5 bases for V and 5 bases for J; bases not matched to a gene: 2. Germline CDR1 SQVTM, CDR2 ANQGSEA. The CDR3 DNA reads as TGCAGCGTTTTACAGGGGGAGACCCAGTACTTC. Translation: CSVLQGETQYF.

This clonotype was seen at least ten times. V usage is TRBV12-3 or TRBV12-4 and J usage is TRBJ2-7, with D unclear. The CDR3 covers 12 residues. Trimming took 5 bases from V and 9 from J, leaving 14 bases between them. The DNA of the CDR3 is TGTGCCAGCAGTATACTTCTCCGTAGGCAGTACTTC. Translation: CASSILLRRQYF.

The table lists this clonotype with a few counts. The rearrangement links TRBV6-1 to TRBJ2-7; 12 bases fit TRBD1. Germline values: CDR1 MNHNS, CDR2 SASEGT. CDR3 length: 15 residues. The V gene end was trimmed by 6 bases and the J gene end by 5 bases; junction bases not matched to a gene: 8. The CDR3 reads CASSSGTGGVDEQYF. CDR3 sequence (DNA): TGTGCCAGCAGCTCCGGGACAGGGGGCGTCGACGAGCAGTACTTC.

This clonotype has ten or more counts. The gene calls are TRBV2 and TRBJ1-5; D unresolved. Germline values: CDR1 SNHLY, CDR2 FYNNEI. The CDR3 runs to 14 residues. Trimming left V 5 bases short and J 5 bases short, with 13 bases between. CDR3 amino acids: CASSLVGFDQPQHF. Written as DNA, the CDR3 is TGTGCCAGCAGTTTAGTCGGTTTTGATCAGCCCCAGCATTTT.